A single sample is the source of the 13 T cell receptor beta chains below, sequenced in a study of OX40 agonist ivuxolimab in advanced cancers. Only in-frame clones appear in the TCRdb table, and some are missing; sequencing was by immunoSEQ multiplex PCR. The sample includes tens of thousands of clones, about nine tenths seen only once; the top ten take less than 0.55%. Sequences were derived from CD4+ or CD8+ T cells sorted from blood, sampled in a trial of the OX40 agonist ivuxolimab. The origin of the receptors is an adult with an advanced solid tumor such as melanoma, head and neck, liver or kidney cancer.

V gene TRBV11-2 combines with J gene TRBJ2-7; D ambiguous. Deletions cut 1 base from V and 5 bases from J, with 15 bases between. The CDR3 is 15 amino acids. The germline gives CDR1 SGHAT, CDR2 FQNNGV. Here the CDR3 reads CASSLVGRPSDEQYF. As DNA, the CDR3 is TGTGCCAGCAGCTTAGTAGGACGGCCAAGCGACGAGCAGTACTTC.

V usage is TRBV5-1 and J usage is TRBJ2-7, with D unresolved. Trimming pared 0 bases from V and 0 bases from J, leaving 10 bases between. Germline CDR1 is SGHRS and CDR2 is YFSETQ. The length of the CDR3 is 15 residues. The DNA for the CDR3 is TGCGCCAGCAGCTTGGGGCGAGGTACCTCCTACGAGCAGTACTTC. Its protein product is CASSLGRGTSYEQYF.

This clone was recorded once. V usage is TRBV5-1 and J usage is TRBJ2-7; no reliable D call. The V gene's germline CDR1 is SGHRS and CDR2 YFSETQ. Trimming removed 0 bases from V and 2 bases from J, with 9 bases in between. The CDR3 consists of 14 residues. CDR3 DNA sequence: TGCGCCAGCAGCTTGGAAGGGATCCCCTACGAGCAGTACTTC. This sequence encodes CASSLEGIPYEQYF.

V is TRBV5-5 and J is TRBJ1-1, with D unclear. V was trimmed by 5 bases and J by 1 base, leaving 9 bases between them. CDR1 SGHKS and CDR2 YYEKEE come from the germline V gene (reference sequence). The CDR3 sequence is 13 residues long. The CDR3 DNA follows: TGTGCCAGCAGTCTGACTGGGAACACTGAAGCTTTCTTT. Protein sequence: CASSLTGNTEAFF.

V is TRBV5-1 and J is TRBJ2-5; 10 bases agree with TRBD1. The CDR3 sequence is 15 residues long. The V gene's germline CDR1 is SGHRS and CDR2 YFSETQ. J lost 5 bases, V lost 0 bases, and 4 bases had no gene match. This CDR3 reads CASSLVGQGRETQYF. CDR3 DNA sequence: TGCGCCAGCAGCTTGGTGGGACAGGGGAGGGAGACCCAGTACTTC.

CDR3: CASSLAGSGQPQHF. In DNA form, the CDR3 reads TGTGCCAGCAGTTTGGCAGGGTCCGGACAGCCCCAGCATTTT. This chain links TRBV27 with TRBJ1-5, with D tentatively TRBD1 (5 bases). Germline V lookup: CDR1 MNHEY, CDR2 SMNVEV (reference sequence). Deletions cut 3 bases from V and 7 bases from J, with 13 bases between. This CDR3 has 14 residues.

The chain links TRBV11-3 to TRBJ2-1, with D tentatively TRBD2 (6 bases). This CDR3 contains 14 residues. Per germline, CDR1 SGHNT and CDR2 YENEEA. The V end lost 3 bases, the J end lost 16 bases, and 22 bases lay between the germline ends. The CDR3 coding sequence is TGTGCCAGCAGCTTCCTCTCTGGGGCGGGGCATCTCTTCTTC. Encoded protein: CASSFLSGAGHLFF.

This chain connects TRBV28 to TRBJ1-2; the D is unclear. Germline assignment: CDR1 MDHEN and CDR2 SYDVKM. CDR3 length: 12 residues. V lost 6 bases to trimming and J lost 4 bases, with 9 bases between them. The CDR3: CASSQEGYGYTF. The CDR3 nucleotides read TGTGCCAGCAGCCAAGAGGGCTATGGCTACACCTTC.

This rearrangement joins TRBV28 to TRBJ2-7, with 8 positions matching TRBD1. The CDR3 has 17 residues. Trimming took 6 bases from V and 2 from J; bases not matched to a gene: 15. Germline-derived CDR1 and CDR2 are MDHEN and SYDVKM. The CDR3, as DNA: TGTGCCAGCAGGCCCAACCCGGGACAGGAGACCCCCTACGAGCAGTACTTC. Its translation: CASRPNPGQETPYEQYF. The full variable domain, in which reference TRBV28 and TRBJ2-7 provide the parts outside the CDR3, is DVKVTQSSRYLVKRTGEKVFLECVQDMDHENMFWYRQDPGLGLRLIYFSYDVKMKEKGDIPEGYSVSREKKERFSLILESASTNQTSMYLCASRPNPGQETPYEQYFGPGTRLTVT.

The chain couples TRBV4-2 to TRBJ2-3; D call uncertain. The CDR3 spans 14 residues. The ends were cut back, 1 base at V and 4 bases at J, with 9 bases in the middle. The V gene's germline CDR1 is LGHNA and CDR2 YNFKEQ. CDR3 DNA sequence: TGTGCCAGCAGCCAAGCGAGTGGGTCAGATACGCAGTATTTT. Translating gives CASSQASGSDTQYF.

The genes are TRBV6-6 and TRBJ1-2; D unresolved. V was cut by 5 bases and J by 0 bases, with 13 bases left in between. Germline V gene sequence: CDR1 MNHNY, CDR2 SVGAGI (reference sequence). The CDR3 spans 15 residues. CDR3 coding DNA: TGTGCCAGCAGTACCGCCGGGAGGACTAACTATGGCTACACCTTC. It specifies CASSTAGRTNYGYTF.

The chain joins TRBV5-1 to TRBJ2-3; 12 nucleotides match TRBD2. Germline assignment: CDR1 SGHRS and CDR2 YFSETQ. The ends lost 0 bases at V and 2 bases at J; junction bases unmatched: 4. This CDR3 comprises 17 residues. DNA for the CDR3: TGCGCCAGCAGCTTGGCGGCTAGCGGGAGGGCCACAGATACGCAGTATTTT. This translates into CASSLAASGRATDTQYF.

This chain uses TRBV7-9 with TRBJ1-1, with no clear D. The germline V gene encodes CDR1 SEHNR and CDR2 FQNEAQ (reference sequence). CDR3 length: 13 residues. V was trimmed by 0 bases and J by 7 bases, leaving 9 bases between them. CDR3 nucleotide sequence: TGTGCCAGCAGCTTAGCGCAATTAAGTGAAGCTTTCTTT. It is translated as CASSLAQLSEAFF.